One sample yielded the 20 T cell receptor beta chains listed below, sequenced in a study of long-term antiretroviral therapy in people with HIV. Investigators performed immunoSEQ version v3.0 at survey level. Using immunoSEQ multiplex PCR, the repertoire was profiled, and TCRdb retains in-frame clones only, with some absent. The sample holds over 10,000 clones, about 74% seen once. This specimen consisted of unsorted PBMCs, obtained 0.5 years before starting antiretroviral therapy. The origin of the receptors is a woman between 35 and 50 years old with HIV.

This clone has just one count. This chain connects TRBV11-3 to TRBJ2-2, with D possibly called TRBD1 or TRBD2 (5 bases each). Trimming stripped 3 bases from V and 1 base from J, with 15 bases between. The CDR3 has 17 amino acids. Germline assignment: CDR1 SGHNT and CDR2 YENEEA. CDR3 coding DNA: TGTGCCAGCAGCTTTTATTGGGGACCTGAGAACACCGGGGAGCTGTTTTTT. This encodes CASSFYWGPENTGELFF.

V gene TRBV5-5 combines with J gene TRBJ1-2; D may be TRBD1 (5 bases). The V end was cut by 3 bases, the J end by 3 bases, with 12 bases between. The CDR3 has 14 residues. Germline values: CDR1 SGHKS, CDR2 YYEKEE (reference sequence). The CDR3 is CASSSGTGYYGYTF. The CDR3 DNA sequence: TGTGCCAGCAGCTCCGGGACGGGCTACTATGGCTACACCTTC.

The CDR3 DNA is TGTGCCAGCAGCTTGATTGGAGCGTATGGCTACACCTTC. It translates to CASSLIGAYGYTF. The chain combines TRBV7-9 with TRBJ1-2; no definite D call. Germline V gene sequence: CDR1 SEHNR, CDR2 FQNEAQ (reference sequence). Trimming stripped 3 bases from V and 5 bases from J, with 10 bases between. The CDR3 contains 13 residues.

The gene calls are TRBV9 and TRBJ1-3, with D unresolved. V lost 3 bases and J 5 bases, leaving 3 bases between the germline ends. The CDR3 length is 11 residues. Germline CDR1 SGDLS, CDR2 YYNGEE. CDR3 residues: CASSDRNTIYF. In DNA form, the CDR3 reads TGTGCCAGCAGCGATCGAAACACCATATATTTT.

This clone showed up just a few times. The V and J genes are TRBV7-2 and TRBJ2-7; D perhaps matches TRBD2 (6 bases). Trimming stripped 2 bases from V and 3 bases from J, with 14 bases between. Germline-derived CDR1 and CDR2 are SGHTA and FQGNSA. The CDR3 contains 15 residues. The CDR3 protein is CASSLRATGSYEQYF. Here the CDR3 DNA reads TGTGCCAGCAGCTTAAGGGCCACCGGGAGCTACGAGCAGTACTTC.

This chain connects TRBV19 to TRBJ1-1; D unresolved. This CDR3 has 12 residues. The germline CDR1 and CDR2 sequences are LNHDA and SQIVND (reference sequence). V gave up 5 bases and J gave up 3 bases, with 7 bases separating them. CDR3 sequence: CASSLRYTEAFF. CDR3 DNA: TGTGCCAGTAGTTTAAGGTACACTGAAGCTTTCTTT.

The CDR3 DNA reads as TGTGCCAGCAGCCGTGAGGACAGGGACACTGAAGCTTTCTTT. Protein: CASSREDRDTEAFF. V gene TRBV7-9 combines with J gene TRBJ1-1, with 8 bases identical to TRBD1. Trimming cost V 5 bases and J 3 bases; bases outside gene matches: 5. Germline CDR1 SEHNR, CDR2 FQNEAQ (reference sequence). The CDR3 loop spans 14 amino acids. The variable domain in full, with the rest retrieved from reference TRBV7-9 and TRBJ1-1, is DTGVSQNPRHKITKRGQNVTFRCDPISEHNRLYWYRQTLGQGPEFLTYFQNEAQLEKSRLLSDRFSAERPKGSFSTLEIQRTEQGDSAMYLCASSREDRDTEAFFGQGTRLTVV.

In this sample, this clone turned up a few times. The V gene is TRBV7-8, the J gene TRBJ1-5; D is possibly TRBD1 (5 bases). Trimming left V 5 bases short and J 3 bases short, with 11 bases between. This CDR3 contains 14 residues. Germline CDR1 is SGHVS and CDR2 is FQNEAQ. CDR3 sequence reads: CASSADRYNQPQHF. The DNA for the CDR3 is TGTGCCAGCAGCGCAGACAGATACAATCAGCCCCAGCATTTT.

The chain joins TRBV4-1 to TRBJ2-2; 9 bases are shared with TRBD2. Germline V gives CDR1 MGHRA, CDR2 YSYEKL. With V trimmed by 4 bases and J by 5 bases, 8 bases remained unmatched. The CDR3 has 16 amino acids. As DNA, the CDR3 is TGCGCCAGCAGCCCGGAGGAAGCGGGAGGTACCGGGGAGCTGTTTTTT. Its translation: CASSPEEAGGTGELFF.

The J gene is TRBJ2-1, the V gene TRBV7-9; 10 bases line up with TRBD2. V lost 6 bases, J lost 9 bases, and 14 bases stayed unmatched. The CDR3 runs 16 residues. CDR1 and CDR2 from the germline V gene are SEHNR and FQNEAQ (reference sequence). CDR3 nucleotides: TGTGCCAGCAGAGCACCAGGTCTAGCGGGAGTGAGTGAGCAGTTCTTC. Encoded protein: CASRAPGLAGVSEQFF.

The rearrangement links TRBV30 to TRBJ1-6, with D possibly being TRBD1 (6 bases). This CDR3 region has 15 residues. The germline gives CDR1 GTSNPN, CDR2 SVGIG (reference sequence). With 0 bases removed from V and 7 bases from J, the gap between germline ends came to 13 bases. CDR3 nucleotide sequence: TGTGCCTGGAGTGTACTCGGACAGACAAATTCACCCCTCCACTTT. It specifies CAWSVLGQTNSPLHF.

CDR3 coding DNA: TGTGCCAGCAACTCTCGGACAGGTGTTAATTCACCCCTCCACTTT. Translation gives CASNSRTGVNSPLHF. The chain links TRBV6-5 to TRBJ1-6, with TRBD1 matching 7 bases. The CDR3 runs 15 residues. V lost 7 bases to trimming and J lost 6 bases; unmatched junction nucleotides: 9. In germline, CDR1 is MNHEY, CDR2 SVGAGI.

The V and J genes are TRBV5-1 and TRBJ1-5; 9 bases agree with TRBD1. Germline lookup yields CDR1 SGHRS and CDR2 YFSETQ. The CDR3 extends over 16 amino acids. V lost 0 bases, J lost 5 bases, and 6 bases stayed unmatched. The CDR3 region is CASSLGGGQGDQPQHF. CDR3 DNA: TGCGCCAGCAGCTTGGGGGGGGGACAGGGAGATCAGCCCCAGCATTTT.

The V and J genes are TRBV29-1 and TRBJ1-2; D ambiguous. Per the germline V gene, CDR1 is SQVTM and CDR2 is ANQGSEA. This CDR3 spans 14 amino acids. Trimming removed 5 bases at V and 6 bases at J, with 19 bases between. The CDR3 DNA follows: TGCAGCGTTAGGGTAGTACTCGCGGACCATGGCTACACCTTC. The encoded protein is CSVRVVLADHGYTF.

The rearrangement joins TRBV14 to TRBJ2-7, with 8 bases fitting TRBD2. V shed 4 bases and J 6 bases; nucleotides not matched to a gene: 8. Germline V lookup: CDR1 SGHDN, CDR2 FVKESK. There are 14 residues in the CDR3. The CDR3, as DNA: TGTGCCAGCAGCCTAGCGGGATCCTTCCTCGAGCAGTACTTC. This codes for CASSLAGSFLEQYF. The whole variable domain, filled in from reference TRBV14 and TRBJ2-7, reads EAGVTQFPSHSVIEKGQTVTLRCDPISGHDNLYWYRRVMGKEIKFLLHFVKESKQDESGMPNNRFLAERTGGTYSTLKVQPAELEDSGVYFCASSLAGSFLEQYFGPGTRLTVT.

The gene calls are TRBV6-6 and TRBJ2-3, with no clear D. V lost 5 bases to trimming and J lost 2 bases, with 11 bases between them. Germline CDR1 MNHNY, CDR2 SVGAGI (reference sequence). The CDR3 contains 14 residues. The CDR3 loop reads CASSTSWVTDTQYF. The CDR3 DNA is TGTGCCAGCAGTACCTCTTGGGTCACAGATACGCAGTATTTT.

J is TRBJ2-1 and V is TRBV4-1; no reliable D call. There are 13 residues in the CDR3. Germline V gives CDR1 MGHRA, CDR2 YSYEKL. V was shortened by 7 bases and J by 0 bases, with 7 bases between the two germline ends. This CDR3 is CASKGHSYNEQFF. DNA of the CDR3: TGCGCCAGCAAGGGTCACTCCTACAATGAGCAGTTCTTC.

In this sample, this clone turned up a few times. V usage is TRBV30 and J usage is TRBJ1-2; D is unresolved. Germline values: CDR1 GTSNPN, CDR2 SVGIG (reference sequence). The CDR3 sequence is 12 residues long. The germline V and J ends were trimmed by 4 bases and 4 bases, with 10 bases remaining between them. CDR3 DNA sequence: TGTGCCTGGATGATCTTGGGCTATGGCTACACCTTC. Residues: CAWMILGYGYTF.

CDR3 amino acids: CASSQDMNTEAFF. The CDR3 coding sequence is TGTGCCAGCTCTCAAGACATGAACACTGAAGCTTTCTTT. The chain uses TRBV18 and TRBJ1-1; D is undetermined. The CDR3 has 13 residues. Germline lookup yields CDR1 KGHSH and CDR2 LQKENI. The ends were cut back, 6 bases at V and 0 bases at J, with 8 bases in the middle. Combining the CDR3 with reference TRBV18 and TRBJ1-1 gives the whole variable domain NAGVMQNPRHLVRRRGQEARLRCSPMKGHSHVYWYRQLPEEGLKFMVYLQKENIIDESGMPKERFSAEFPKEGPSILRIQQVVRGDSAAYFCASSQDMNTEAFFGQGTRLTVV.

The rearrangement uses TRBV30 and TRBJ1-4; D is unclear. Trimming took off 0 bases at V and 8 bases at J, with 10 bases between the two ends. Germline values: CDR1 GTSNPN, CDR2 SVGIG (reference sequence). The CDR3 runs to 13 residues. CDR3 amino acids: CAWSVRAAEKLFF. The DNA for the CDR3 is TGTGCCTGGAGTGTACGGGCAGCCGAAAAACTGTTTTTT.